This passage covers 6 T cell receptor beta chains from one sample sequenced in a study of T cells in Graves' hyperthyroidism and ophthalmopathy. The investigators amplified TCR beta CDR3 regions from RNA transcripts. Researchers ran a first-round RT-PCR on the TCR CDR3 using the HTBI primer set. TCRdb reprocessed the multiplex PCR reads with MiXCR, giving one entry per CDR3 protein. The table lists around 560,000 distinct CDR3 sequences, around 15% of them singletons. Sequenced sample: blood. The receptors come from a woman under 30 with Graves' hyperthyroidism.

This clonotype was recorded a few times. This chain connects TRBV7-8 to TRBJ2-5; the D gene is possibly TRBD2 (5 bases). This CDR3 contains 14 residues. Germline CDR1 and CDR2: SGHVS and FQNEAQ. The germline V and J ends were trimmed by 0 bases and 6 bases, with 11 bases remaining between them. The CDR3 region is CASSLAPPSKTQYF. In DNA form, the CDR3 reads TGTGCCAGCAGCTTAGCGCCGCCTAGCAAGACCCAGTACTTC. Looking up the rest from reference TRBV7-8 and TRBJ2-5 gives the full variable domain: GAGVSQSPRYKVAKRGQDVALRCDPISGHVSLFWYQQALGQGPEFLTYFQNEAQLDKSGLPSDRFFAERPEGSVSTLKIQRTQQEDSAVYLCASSLAPPSKTQYFGPGTRLLVL.

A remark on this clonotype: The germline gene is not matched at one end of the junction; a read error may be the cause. The CDR3 region is CASSQVTSGDYEEYF. CDR3 DNA sequence: TGCGCCAGCAGCCAAGTGACTAGCGGAGACTACGAGGAGTACTTC. The chain carries TRBV4-1 and TRBJ2-7; 9 bases match TRBD2. The CDR3 covers 15 residues. Looked up from germline, CDR1 is MGHRA and CDR2 is YSYEKL.

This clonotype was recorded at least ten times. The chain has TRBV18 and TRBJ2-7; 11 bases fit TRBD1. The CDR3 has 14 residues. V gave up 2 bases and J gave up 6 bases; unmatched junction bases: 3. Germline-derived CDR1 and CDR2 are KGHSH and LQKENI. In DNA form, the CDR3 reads TGTGCCAGCTCACCAGGGACAGGGGGTGGCGAGCAGTACTTC. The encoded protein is CASSPGTGGGEQYF.

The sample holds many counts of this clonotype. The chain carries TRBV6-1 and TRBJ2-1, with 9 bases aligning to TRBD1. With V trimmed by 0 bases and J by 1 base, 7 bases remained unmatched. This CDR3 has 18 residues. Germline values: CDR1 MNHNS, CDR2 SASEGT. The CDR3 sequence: CASSEAPGTGRSYNEQFF. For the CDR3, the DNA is TGTGCCAGCAGTGAAGCGCCCGGGACAGGGAGGTCCTACAATGAGCAGTTCTTC.

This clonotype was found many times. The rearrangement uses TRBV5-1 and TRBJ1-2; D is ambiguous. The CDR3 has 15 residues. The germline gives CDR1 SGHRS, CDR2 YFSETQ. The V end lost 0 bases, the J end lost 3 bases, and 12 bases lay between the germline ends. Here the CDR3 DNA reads TGCGCCAGCAGCTTGGCCGGGCCTCCCCACTATGGCTACACCTTC. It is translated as CASSLAGPPHYGYTF. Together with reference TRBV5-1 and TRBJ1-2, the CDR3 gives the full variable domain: KAGVTQTPRYLIKTRGQQVTLSCSPISGHRSVSWYQQTPGQGLQFLFEYFSETQRNKGNFPGRFSGRQFSNSRSEMNVSTLELGDSALYLCASSLAGPPHYGYTFGSGTRLTVV.

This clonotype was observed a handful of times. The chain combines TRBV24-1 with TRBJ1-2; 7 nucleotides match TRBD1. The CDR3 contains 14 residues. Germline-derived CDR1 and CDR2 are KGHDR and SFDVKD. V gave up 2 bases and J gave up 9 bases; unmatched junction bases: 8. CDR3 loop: CATSDSLGGRSYTF. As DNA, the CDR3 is TGTGCCACCAGTGATTCTCTAGGGGGCAGGAGCTACACCTTC.